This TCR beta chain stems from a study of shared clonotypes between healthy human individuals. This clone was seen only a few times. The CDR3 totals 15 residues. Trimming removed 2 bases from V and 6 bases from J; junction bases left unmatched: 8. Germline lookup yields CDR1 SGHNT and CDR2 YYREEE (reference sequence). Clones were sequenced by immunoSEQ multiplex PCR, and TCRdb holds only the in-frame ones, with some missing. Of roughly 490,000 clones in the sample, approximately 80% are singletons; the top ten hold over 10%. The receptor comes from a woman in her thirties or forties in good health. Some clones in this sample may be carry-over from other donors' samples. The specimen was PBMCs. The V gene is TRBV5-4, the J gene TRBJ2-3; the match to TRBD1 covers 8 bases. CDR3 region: CASSFQGAPGDTQYF. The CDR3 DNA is TGTGCCAGCAGCTTCCAGGGGGCGCCGGGGGATACGCAGTATTTT.